This T cell receptor beta chain emerged from a study of blood T cell repertoires in COVID-19. Study details: Samples taken during acute and convalescent COVID-19 were collected in the United States, Italy and Spain.

The table lists this clone with a count of one. V lost 6 bases and J lost 4, with 10 bases in between. The CDR3 spans 13 residues. The protocol was immunoSEQ multiplex PCR, while the TCRdb copy is restricted to in-frame clones and leaves out a portion. The sample records 250,000 or so clones, around 83% being singletons. The genes are TRBV12-3 or TRBV12-4 and TRBJ1-3; D perhaps matches TRBD1 (5 bases). This sequence originates from a woman under 30 with acute or convalescent COVID-19. The specimen sequenced was peripheral blood. The CDR3 DNA reads as TGTGCCAGCAGCCAGGGTTACGGAAACACCATATATTTT. Protein product: CASSQGYGNTIYF.